The sequence of this T cell receptor (beta chain) was determined in a study of spatial heterogeneity in lung cancer. Overall study findings and caveats: Higher tumor mutation counts went along with higher counts of expanded intratumoral alpha and beta TCRs.

Trimming removed 1 base from V and 7 bases from J, with 17 bases in between. This CDR3 comprises 16 residues. In germline, CDR1 is SGHTA, CDR2 FQGNSA. This clonotype occurred many times. Its antigen is not identified. Carried by each TCR cDNA molecule was a unique molecular identifier. TCRdb re-analysed the 5' RACE reads in MiXCR, keeping a single row per CDR3 protein. This sample carries around 9,700 distinct CDR3 sequences, roughly 7.9% of them seen once, and the ten largest clones take under 25%. Time point described: sample taken at primary tumor resection. Whole RNA, which was extracted from tumor, nontumor lung tissue or frozen PBMC, was sequenced without any cell sorting.

Source: lung tumor tissue, taken at surgery. This TCR derives from a female donor with early-stage non-small cell lung cancer. The V gene is TRBV7-2, the J gene TRBJ2-1, with D possibly matching TRBD2 (7 bases). The CDR3 is CASSLGRGAFRNEQFF. As DNA, the CDR3 is TGTGCCAGCAGCTTAGGACGGGGGGCTTTTAGGAATGAGCAGTTCTTC.